Sequencing of this T cell receptor (beta chain) was carried out in a study of shared clonotypes between healthy human individuals. V was pared by 0 bases and J by 4 bases, with 12 bases between. The CDR3 runs to 15 residues. Germline V gene lookup returns CDR1 MNHEY and CDR2 SMNVEV (reference sequence). Assay runs were performed at deep level. Profiling relied on immunoSEQ multiplex PCR, and the TCRdb table lists in-frame clones only, not all of them. The data show millions of clones, 90% to 95% seen once. Cells designated naive CD8 were CD45RO-negative and were positively selected for CCR7, with terminally differentiated effector memory CD45RA+ cells excluded. Turning to this clone: What it binds is unknown. This CDR3 is also generated by other DNA sequences in the sample.

Overall study findings and caveats: Specimens sampled were limited to blood, with tissue repertoires likely differing. Clonotypes which were not shared had lower generation probabilities than clonotypes that all four donors shared.

Sequencing was carried out using naive CD8+ T cells from PBMCs. This chain uses TRBV27 with TRBJ2-5; tentatively, D is TRBD1 or TRBD2 (5 bases each). The receptor comes from a man younger than 35 in good health. Some clones in this sample may be carry-over from other donors' samples. CDR3 loop: CASSLSGLRGETQYF. In DNA, the CDR3 is TGTGCCAGCAGTTTATCCGGGCTGAGGGGAGAGACCCAGTACTTC.